These 26 T cell receptor beta chains were sequenced from one sample in a study of blood T cell repertoires in COVID-19. The assay was immunoSEQ multiplex PCR, and TCRdb's table has in-frame clones only and misses some. The table lists tens of thousands of clones, around nine tenths of them singletons. The sample taken for sequencing was peripheral blood. All receptors derive from a human donor in a cohort sampled during active COVID-19.

This chain joins TRBV19 and TRBJ2-3; D may be TRBD1 (6 bases). The CDR3 is 14 amino acids. Germline V CDR1 and CDR2: LNHDA, SQIVND (reference sequence). V was cut by 5 bases and J by 2 bases, with 11 bases left in between. In DNA form, the CDR3 reads TGTGCCAGTAGTGGACAGCTATTCACAGATACGCAGTATTTT. This gives the protein CASSGQLFTDTQYF. The variable domain in full, with the rest retrieved from reference TRBV19 and TRBJ2-3, is DGGITQSPKYLFRKEGQNVTLSCEQNLNHDAMYWYRQDPGQGLRLIYYSQIVNDFQKGDIAEGYSVSREKKESFPLTVTSAQKNPTAFYLCASSGQLFTDTQYFGPGTRLTVL.

The chain uses TRBV27 and TRBJ1-5, with D tentatively TRBD1 (5 bases). V lost 6 bases, J lost 0 bases, and 9 bases lay in between. The CDR3 extends over 14 amino acids. The germline V gene encodes CDR1 MNHEY and CDR2 SMNVEV (reference sequence). In DNA, the CDR3 is TGTGCCAGCAGCCCAGGGTATAGCAATCAGCCCCAGCATTTT. It codes for CASSPGYSNQPQHF.

This chain uses TRBV18 with TRBJ1-1; the match to TRBD1 covers 7 bases. The CDR3 extends over 14 amino acids. The V gene end was trimmed by 7 bases and the J gene end by 6 bases; junction bases not matched to a gene: 11. Germline V gene data show CDR1 as KGHSH and CDR2 as LQKENI. The CDR3 protein is CASYTGDSGAEAFF. In DNA form, the CDR3 reads TGTGCCAGCTACACAGGGGACTCAGGCGCTGAAGCTTTCTTT.

The chain uses TRBV6-5 and TRBJ1-2; perhaps TRBD1 as D (6 bases). CDR1 is MNHEY, CDR2 SVGAGI, per germline. Trimming took off 5 bases at V and 4 bases at J, with 11 bases between the two ends. The CDR3 runs 13 residues. The CDR3 coding sequence is TGTGCCAGCAGTCCTCAGGGGACCTATGGCTACACCTTC. Translated, it gives CASSPQGTYGYTF.

The V call is TRBV7-6, the J call TRBJ1-1; D gene uncertain. The CDR3 has 11 residues. Germline V gives CDR1 SGHVS, CDR2 FNYEAQ. Trimming stripped 4 bases from V and 10 bases from J, with 10 bases between. The CDR3 region is CASSSSGLAFF. The DNA of the CDR3 is TGTGCCAGCAGCTCAAGCGGACTAGCTTTCTTT. Based on the CDR3 plus reference TRBV7-6 and TRBJ1-1, the full variable domain is GAGVSQSPRYKVTKRGQDVALRCDPISGHVSLYWYRQALGQGPEFLTYFNYEAQQDKSGLPNDRFSAERPEGSISTLTIQRTEQRDSAMYRCASSSSGLAFFGQGTRLTVV.

J is TRBJ1-1 and V is TRBV6-5, with 7 bases identical to TRBD1. The CDR3 totals 13 residues. Germline values: CDR1 MNHEY, CDR2 SVGAGI. J gave up 6 bases and V 6 bases, and 7 bases lay outside the gene matches. The CDR3 DNA sequence: TGTGCCAGCAGGTTGGGGGGACAGCCTGAAGCTTTCTTT. Translating it yields CASRLGGQPEAFF.

This rearrangement joins TRBV19 to TRBJ1-5; weak D call: TRBD1 (6 bases). Germline V lookup: CDR1 LNHDA, CDR2 SQIVND (reference sequence). V lost 5 bases and J 3 bases, leaving 11 bases between the germline ends. The CDR3 length is 14 residues. CDR3 DNA: TGTGCCAGTAGTCCCGGACAGTTCAATCAGCCCCAGCATTTT. Amino acid sequence: CASSPGQFNQPQHF.

The V and J genes are TRBV7-8 and TRBJ2-7; possible D gene TRBD1, 7 bases. V lost 5 bases to trimming and J lost 5 bases, with 13 bases between them. CDR3 length equals 13 residues. The germline V gene encodes CDR1 SGHVS and CDR2 FQNEAQ. CDR3 DNA sequence: TGTGCCAGCAGCGCGGGACAGTTCCACGAGCAGTACTTC. This sequence encodes CASSAGQFHEQYF. Full variable domain (rest looked up from reference TRBV7-8 and TRBJ2-7): GAGVSQSPRYKVAKRGQDVALRCDPISGHVSLFWYQQALGQGPEFLTYFQNEAQLDKSGLPSDRFFAERPEGSVSTLKIQRTQQEDSAVYLCASSAGQFHEQYFGPGTRLTVT.

The chain carries TRBV6-5 and TRBJ1-4, with TRBD1 matching 8 bases. Germline V CDR1 and CDR2: MNHEY, SVGAGI. CDR3 length: 16 residues. J gave up 7 bases and V 2 bases, and 9 bases lay outside the gene matches. The chain's CDR3 is CASSYGQGAVSEKLFF. CDR3 DNA: TGTGCCAGCAGTTACGGGCAGGGGGCGGTTAGTGAAAAACTGTTTTTT.

V usage is TRBV7-2 and J usage is TRBJ1-1; 8 nucleotides agree with TRBD1. The trim removed 4 bases at V and 7 bases at J, leaving 11 bases unmatched. CDR3 length: 15 residues. CDR1 SGHTA and CDR2 FQGNSA come from the germline V gene. DNA of the CDR3: TGTGCCAGCAGCTCAGACAGGGGACCCCCTCTTGAAGCTTTCTTT. Amino acids: CASSSDRGPPLEAFF.

V is TRBV10-3 and J is TRBJ2-2, with 8 bases matching TRBD1. V shed 2 bases and J 8 bases; nucleotides not matched to a gene: 1. In germline, CDR1 is ENHRY, CDR2 SYGVKD. The CDR3 runs 13 residues. CDR3 region: CAISEGQGGELFF. DNA of the CDR3: TGTGCCATCAGTGAGGGACAGGGTGGGGAGCTGTTTTTT.

The J gene is TRBJ1-3, the V gene TRBV11-2, with unresolved D. The germline gives CDR1 SGHAT, CDR2 FQNNGV. Trimming took 1 base from V and 0 from J, leaving 10 bases between them. The CDR3 spans 16 residues. In nucleotides, the CDR3 is TGTGCCAGCAGCTTAGTTGGGCGGGGCTCTGGAAACACCATATATTTT. As protein: CASSLVGRGSGNTIYF.

The chain joins TRBV9 to TRBJ2-2; TRBD1 agrees at 10 bases. There are 17 residues in the CDR3. After removal of 0 bases from V and 7 bases from J, the junction contained 9 bases not matched to a gene. Germline-derived CDR1 and CDR2 are SGDLS and YYNGEE. The CDR3 is CASSVALTGGAGGELFF. The CDR3 DNA sequence: TGTGCCAGCAGCGTAGCCTTGACAGGGGGCGCGGGCGGGGAGCTGTTTTTT.

V is TRBV5-5 and J is TRBJ1-2, with unresolved D. Germline V lookup: CDR1 SGHKS, CDR2 YYEKEE (reference sequence). This CDR3 comprises 14 residues. Trimming left V 0 bases short and J 2 bases short, with 8 bases between. CDR3 DNA sequence: TGTGCCAGCAGCTTGGACAGTCGAAACTATGGCTACACCTTC. Translating it yields CASSLDSRNYGYTF. Complete variable domain (other parts from reference TRBV5-5 and TRBJ1-2): DAGVTQSPTHLIKTRGQQVTLRCSPISGHKSVSWYQQVLGQGPQFIFQYYEKEERGRGNFPDRFSARQFPNYSSELNVNALLLGDSALYLCASSLDSRNYGYTFGSGTRLTVV.

The V call is TRBV19, the J call TRBJ1-5; 9 bases fit TRBD1. With V trimmed by 5 bases and J by 3 bases, 8 bases remained unmatched. CDR3 length: 16 amino acids. The germline V gene encodes CDR1 LNHDA and CDR2 SQIVND (reference sequence). The CDR3 region has the DNA TGTGCCAGTAGTCTCCGGACAGGGGTTGCCAATCAGCCCCAGCATTTT. It is translated as CASSLRTGVANQPQHF.

The genes are TRBV18 and TRBJ2-7; 7 bases fit TRBD1. V shed 3 bases, J shed 5 bases, and the junction held 13 bases outside the gene matches. The V gene's germline CDR1 is KGHSH and CDR2 LQKENI. The CDR3 totals 16 residues. The DNA for the CDR3 is TGTGCCAGCTCACCGGTGGTAAGAGACAGGGCACACGAGCAGTACTTC. Translating gives CASSPVVRDRAHEQYF.

The chain couples TRBV11-2 to TRBJ2-7, with 7 bases identical to TRBD2. V gave up 4 bases and J gave up 3 bases; unmatched junction bases: 9. Germline CDR1 is SGHAT and CDR2 is FQNNGV. The CDR3 spans 15 residues. CDR3 protein: CASSWFGGGGYEQYF. The DNA of the CDR3 is TGTGCCAGCAGCTGGTTTGGCGGCGGGGGCTACGAGCAGTACTTC.

The J gene is TRBJ1-2, the V gene TRBV24-1, with TRBD1 matching over 8 bases. Germline values: CDR1 KGHDR, CDR2 SFDVKD. V lost 3 bases and J lost 9; bases outside the gene matches: 14. The CDR3 sequence is 16 residues long. CDR3 in amino acids: CATSDTYSDRASSYTF. The CDR3 DNA sequence: TGTGCCACCAGTGATACTTATTCGGACAGGGCGAGCAGCTACACCTTC.

The V call is TRBV11-2, the J call TRBJ1-1, with D possibly matching TRBD1 (5 bases). Germline lookup yields CDR1 SGHAT and CDR2 FQNNGV. This CDR3 is built from 18 residues. The V gene lost 2 bases and the J gene lost 0 bases, with 19 bases spanning the gap. CDR3 sequence reads: CASSLFRYPGHLNTEAFF. Here the CDR3 DNA reads TGTGCCAGCAGCTTATTCCGTTATCCCGGACACTTGAACACTGAAGCTTTCTTT. Filled out from reference TRBV11-2 and TRBJ1-1, the complete variable domain reads EAGVAQSPRYKIIEKRQSVAFWCNPISGHATLYWYQQILGQGPKLLIQFQNNGVVDDSQLPKDRFSAERLKGVDSTLKIQPAKLEDSAVYLCASSLFRYPGHLNTEAFFGQGTRLTVV.

The genes are TRBV27 and TRBJ1-4; 9 bases match TRBD1. This CDR3 contains 18 residues. V trimming: 0 bases; J trimming: 4 bases; junction bases outside the gene matches: 9. The V gene's germline CDR1 is MNHEY and CDR2 SMNVEV (reference sequence). This CDR3 is CASSLSGQGLPVNEKLFF. In nucleotides, the CDR3 is TGTGCCAGCAGTTTATCGGGACAGGGCCTTCCCGTTAATGAAAAACTGTTTTTT.

V and J are TRBV5-1 and TRBJ1-1; no definite D call. V lost 0 bases and J 5 bases, leaving 8 bases between the germline ends. The V gene's germline CDR1 is SGHRS and CDR2 YFSETQ. The CDR3 covers 13 residues. CDR3 residues: CASSLAAGTEAFF. The CDR3 coding sequence is TGCGCCAGCAGCTTGGCCGCAGGAACTGAAGCTTTCTTT.

The chain couples TRBV9 to TRBJ1-3, with D possibly TRBD1 on 5 matching bases. V was shortened by 4 bases and J by 8 bases, with 16 bases between the two germline ends. The V gene's germline CDR1 is SGDLS and CDR2 YYNGEE. CDR3 length equals 14 residues. The CDR3, as DNA: TGTGCCAGCAGCCCCCGGGACTCCGGGGACACCATATATTTT. It is translated as CASSPRDSGDTIYF. Drawing the rest from reference TRBV9 and TRBJ1-3, the complete variable domain is DSGVTQTPKHLITATGQRVTLRCSPRSGDLSVYWYQQSLDQGLQFLIQYYNGEERAKGNILERFSAQQFPDLHSELNLSSLELGDSALYFCASSPRDSGDTIYFGEGSWLTVV.

The rearrangement joins TRBV7-3 to TRBJ1-1; 10 bases align to TRBD1. V lost 2 bases, J lost 5 bases, and 2 bases stayed unmatched. Germline-derived CDR1 and CDR2 are SGHTA and FQGTGA. This CDR3 is 14 amino acids long. The CDR3 nucleotides are TGTGCCAGCAGCTTAGACAGGGGGCAAACTGAAGCTTTCTTT. Translated: CASSLDRGQTEAFF.

The chain combines TRBV6-6 with TRBJ2-5; 7 bases map to TRBD2. J gave up 4 bases and V 2 bases, and 4 bases lay outside the gene matches. The CDR3 is 14 amino acids. Germline V gene data show CDR1 as MNHNY and CDR2 as SVGAGI (reference sequence). The CDR3 nucleotides read TGTGCCAGCAGTTACCCAGGGAGGGGAGAGACCCAGTACTTC. Translated, it gives CASSYPGRGETQYF.

J is TRBJ2-7 and V is TRBV5-1, with D perhaps TRBD2 (7 bases). V was clipped by 2 bases and J by 6 bases, with 15 bases between them. Looked up from germline, CDR1 is SGHRS and CDR2 is YFSETQ. This CDR3 contains 14 residues. CDR3 coding DNA: TGCGCCAGCAGCTTAGGAGGGGGGGCACTCGAGCAGTACTTC. It codes for CASSLGGGALEQYF. The full variable domain, completed using reference TRBV5-1 and TRBJ2-7, is KAGVTQTPRYLIKTRGQQVTLSCSPISGHRSVSWYQQTPGQGLQFLFEYFSETQRNKGNFPGRFSGRQFSNSRSEMNVSTLELGDSALYLCASSLGGGALEQYFGPGTRLTVT.

The rearrangement links TRBV5-4 to TRBJ2-7; 10 bases match TRBD1. This CDR3 region has 15 residues. Unmatched junction bases numbered 4, after V lost 3 bases and J lost 1 base. Germline assignment: CDR1 SGHNT and CDR2 YYREEE (reference sequence). The CDR3 DNA reads as TGTGCCAGCAGCTCGCCGGGACAGGGGTCCTACGAGCAGTACTTC. This sequence encodes CASSSPGQGSYEQYF.